This T cell receptor (beta chain) was found in a study of identical twins. TCRdb passed the 5' RACE reads through MiXCR, listing each CDR3 protein once. In the table there are about 470,000 distinct CDR3 sequences, roughly a quarter of which are singletons. Overall study findings and caveats: Out-of-frame alpha sequences shared by twins were enriched for low generation probability.

Between the trimmed V and J ends, which lost 6 bases and 3 bases, there was a span of 15 bases. This CDR3 has 15 residues. This clonotype has a handful of counts. Its target is unknown. These same data were also listed under a study on T cells expressing NK-cell markers. That work adds: One of the eight sequenced donors was seronegative, whereas the other seven were HCMV-seropositive. The study did not resolve the HCMV specificity of expanded NKG2C+ T cell clones.

The TCR sequence derives from a woman younger than 35 in good health. Sequenced: CD4+ T cells sorted from blood. This chain connects TRBV12-3 or TRBV12-4 to TRBJ1-5; weak D call: TRBD1 (6 bases). The DNA for the CDR3 is TGTGCCAGCAGCCCCGGGGGCGGGCCCAATCAGCCCCAGCATTTT. Encoded protein: CASSPGGGPNQPQHF.